These 19 T cell receptor beta chains originate from one sample sequenced in a study of identical twins. TCRdb fed the 5' RACE reads into MiXCR, producing one record per CDR3 protein. The sample lists about 890,000 distinct CDR3 sequences, roughly 12% occurring once. This sample also belongs to another study, concerning yellow fever vaccine responses in identical twins.

Sample: PBMCs. The receptors here all came from a woman aged 18-35 years in good health.

This clonotype was counted many times. The rearrangement uses TRBV5-1 and TRBJ1-1; tentatively, D is TRBD1 (5 bases). CDR3 length: 15 amino acids. V gave up 1 base and J gave up 8 bases, with 18 bases separating them. The germline gives CDR1 SGHRS, CDR2 YFSETQ. The CDR3 spells CASSLWAGVHREAFF. CDR3 sequence (DNA): TGCGCCAGCAGCTTGTGGGCAGGAGTTCACAGGGAAGCTTTCTTT.

This clonotype has a handful of counts. V gene TRBV29-1 combines with J gene TRBJ1-2; D may be TRBD1 (5 bases). From germline, CDR1 is SQVTM and CDR2 ANQGSEA. V was shortened by 4 bases and J by 8 bases, with 17 bases between the two germline ends. The CDR3 is made up of 13 amino acids. The CDR3 loop reads CSVVPHGGDGYTF. The CDR3 coding sequence is TGCAGCGTTGTGCCTCATGGGGGTGACGGCTACACCTTC.

V is TRBV12-3 or TRBV12-4 and J is TRBJ2-7; 10 bases fit TRBD2. V was clipped by 6 bases and J by 3 bases; unmatched bases: 5. The CDR3 has 14 residues. The CDR3 protein is CASRKAGGFYEQYF. In DNA, the CDR3 is TGTGCCAGCAGGAAAGCGGGAGGGTTCTACGAGCAGTACTTC.

This clonotype was observed a single time. CDR3 sequence reads: CASRIRTSMGETQYF. CDR3 DNA sequence: TGTGCCAGCAGAATTCGGACATCTATGGGGGAGACCCAGTACTTC. The genes are TRBV2 and TRBJ2-5, with a tentative D call TRBD1 (5 bases). CDR3 length: 15 residues. V was pared by 6 bases and J by 5 bases, with 19 bases between. Per germline, CDR1 SNHLY and CDR2 FYNNEI.

The rearrangement links TRBV3-1 to TRBJ2-4; 8 nucleotides align to TRBD1. Losses at the gene ends were 3 bases for V and 0 bases for J; bases not matched to a gene: 13. Germline V gene lookup returns CDR1 LGHDT and CDR2 YNNKEL (reference sequence). CDR3 length: 19 amino acids. The CDR3 sequence is CASSQWDRYRTLAKNIQYF. CDR3 nucleotides: TGTGCCAGCAGCCAGTGGGACAGGTACCGGACTTTAGCCAAAAACATTCAGTACTTC. Variable domain in full (rest from reference TRBV3-1 and TRBJ2-4): DTAVSQTPKYLVTQMGNDKSIKCEQNLGHDTMYWYKQDSKKFLKIMFSYNNKELIINETVPNRFSPKSPDKAHLNLHINSLELGDSAVYFCASSQWDRYRTLAKNIQYFGAGTRLSVL.

In its sample, this clonotype was seen a few times. The rearrangement uses TRBV6-2 or TRBV6-3 and TRBJ2-7; the match to TRBD2 covers 8 bases. There are 16 residues in the CDR3. Germline values: CDR1 MNHEY, CDR2 SVGEGT. V lost 0 bases and J lost 1; bases outside the gene matches: 5. DNA of the CDR3: TGTGCCAGCAGTTACTCGACTAGCGAGAAATCCTACGAGCAGTACTTC. This gives the protein CASSYSTSEKSYEQYF.

Many counts were recorded for this clonotype. V and J are TRBV12-3 or TRBV12-4 and TRBJ1-2; D ambiguous. The CDR3 length is 14 residues. Trimming took off 3 bases at V and 0 bases at J, with 8 bases between the two ends. CDR3 sequence: CASSLFGPNYGYTF. The CDR3 bases are TGTGCCAGCAGTTTGTTCGGACCTAACTATGGCTACACCTTC.

This sequence joins TRBV11-2 and TRBJ2-7; 7 bases match TRBD1. Per the germline V gene, CDR1 is SGHAT and CDR2 is FQNNGV. The CDR3 sequence is 16 residues long. J gave up 1 base and V 5 bases, and 11 bases lay outside the gene matches. The CDR3 coding sequence is TGTGCCAGCAGCGGCCTAAAACAGGGGTCTTCCTACGAGCAGTACGTC. Translating it yields CASSGLKQGSSYEQYV.

In its sample, this clonotype was seen a few times. The chain employs TRBV27 and TRBJ1-2; D gene uncertain. V lost 5 bases and J 3 bases, leaving 13 bases between the germline ends. The germline CDR1 and CDR2 sequences are MNHEY and SMNVEV (reference sequence). This CDR3 region has 14 residues. CDR3 amino acids: CASSPGRADYGYTF. In DNA, the CDR3 is TGTGCCAGCAGTCCCGGGAGGGCCGACTATGGCTACACCTTC.

Only one count was recorded for this clonotype. The genes are TRBV6-6 and TRBJ2-3, with D unresolved. The CDR3 covers 16 residues. CDR1 and CDR2 from the germline V gene are MNHNY and SVGAGI (reference sequence). The V and J ends lost 0 bases and 0 bases respectively, with 10 bases between them. The CDR3 DNA reads as TGTGCCAGCAGTTACTCGATCTCTGCTAGCACAGATACGCAGTATTTT. Translation gives CASSYSISASTDTQYF.

This clonotype occurred a few times. The J gene is TRBJ1-5, the V gene TRBV11-2; tentative D call: TRBD1 (5 bases). The CDR3 extends over 9 amino acids. Germline V gene data show CDR1 as SGHAT and CDR2 as FQNNGV. The CDR3 nucleotides read TGTCCTCGGGGGGGGCCCCAGCATTTT. Translated: CPRGGPQHF. Together with reference TRBV11-2 and TRBJ1-5, the CDR3 gives the full variable domain: EAGVAQSPRYKIIEKRQSVAFWCNPISGHATLYWYQQILGQGPKLLIQFQNNGVVDDSQLPKDRFSAERLKGVDSTLKIQPAKLEDSAVYLCPRGGPQHFGDGTRLSIL.

This sequence joins TRBV20-1 and TRBJ2-1; unclear D gene. Trimming cost V 6 bases and J 10 bases, with 10 bases left between them. The CDR3 has 10 residues. The germline V gene has CDR1 DFQATT and CDR2 SNEGSKA (reference sequence). As DNA, the CDR3 is TGCAGTGCGGCTCAATACGAGCAGTTCTTC. Translated, it gives CSAAQYEQFF.

The chain is built from TRBV6-5 and TRBJ2-1, with D hard to call. The germline V gene encodes CDR1 MNHEY and CDR2 SVGAGI. The CDR3 is 14 residues long. The germline V and J ends were trimmed by 0 bases and 6 bases, with 9 bases remaining between them. The CDR3 nucleotides are TGTGCCAGCAGTTACTCGTGGTACACCAATGAGCAGTTCTTC. Translation: CASSYSWYTNEQFF.

This rearrangement joins TRBV7-8 to TRBJ2-7; D is uncertain. The V gene's germline CDR1 is SGHVS and CDR2 FQNEAQ. Trimming removed 2 bases from V and 2 bases from J, with 10 bases in between. This CDR3 comprises 14 residues. CDR3 protein: CASSLSIPAYEQYV. CDR3 nucleotides: TGTGCCAGCAGCTTATCTATCCCTGCCTACGAGCAGTACGTC.

This clonotype was seen a handful of times. The J gene is TRBJ2-1, the V gene TRBV5-1; TRBD2 matches 14 bases. V shed 4 bases, J shed 1 base, and the junction held 4 bases outside the gene matches. The CDR3 is made up of 17 amino acids. Germline CDR1 reads SGHRS; CDR2 reads YFSETQ. The CDR3 sequence is CASSVGLAGDSYNEQFF. The CDR3 DNA follows: TGCGCCAGCAGCGTGGGACTAGCGGGAGATTCCTACAATGAGCAGTTCTTC.

The CDR3 loop is CASSARAEQYF. CDR3 nucleotides: TGTGCCAGCAGCGCCCGAGCCGAGCAGTACTTC. V usage is TRBV11-3 and J usage is TRBJ2-7; no clear D gene. Trimming left V 5 bases short and J 6 bases short, with 8 bases between. The V gene's germline CDR1 is SGHNT and CDR2 YENEEA. This CDR3 is 11 amino acids long.

This clonotype turned up a few times. V gene TRBV7-9 combines with J gene TRBJ1-1; 7 positions agree with TRBD1. With 5 bases clipped from V and 7 bases from J, the junction kept 16 bases outside the gene matches. The CDR3 contains 16 residues. The V gene's germline CDR1 is SEHNR and CDR2 FQNEAQ (reference sequence). Here the CDR3 reads CASSDRDRATEIEAFF. CDR3 DNA: TGTGCCAGCAGCGACCGGGACAGAGCTACAGAAATTGAAGCTTTCTTT. Supplemented by reference TRBV7-9 and TRBJ1-1, the full variable domain reads DTGVSQNPRHKITKRGQNVTFRCDPISEHNRLYWYRQTLGQGPEFLTYFQNEAQLEKSRLLSDRFSAERPKGSFSTLEIQRTEQGDSAMYLCASSDRDRATEIEAFFGQGTRLTVV.

This clonotype was seen a handful of times. CDR3 sequence: CATSDWTSVGEQFF. The CDR3 nucleotides read TGTGCCACCAGTGATTGGACTAGTGTCGGTGAGCAGTTCTTC. The chain has TRBV24-1 and TRBJ2-1; TRBD2 aligns across 7 bases. Germline V gene sequence: CDR1 KGHDR, CDR2 SFDVKD. J was trimmed by 9 bases and V by 2 bases; bases with no gene match: 6. The CDR3 length is 14 residues.

Only a few counts were recorded for this clonotype. This sequence joins TRBV7-9 and TRBJ2-1; 8 nucleotides align to TRBD2. The CDR3 length is 16 residues. The V gene's germline CDR1 is SEHNR and CDR2 FQNEAQ (reference sequence). V dropped 5 bases and J dropped 6; count of bases not matched to a gene: 12. The CDR3 DNA sequence: TGTGCCAGCAGCCCCCCCGGGACTAGGGTGTTCAATGAGCAGTTCTTC. Translation gives CASSPPGTRVFNEQFF.